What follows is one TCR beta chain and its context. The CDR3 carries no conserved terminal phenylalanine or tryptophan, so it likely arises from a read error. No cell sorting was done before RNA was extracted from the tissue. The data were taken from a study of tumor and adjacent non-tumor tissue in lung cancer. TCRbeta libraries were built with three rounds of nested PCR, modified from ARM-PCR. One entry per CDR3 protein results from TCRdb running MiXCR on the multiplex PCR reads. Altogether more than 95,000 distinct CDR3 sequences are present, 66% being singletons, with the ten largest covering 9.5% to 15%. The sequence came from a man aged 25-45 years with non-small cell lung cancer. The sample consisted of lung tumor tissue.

CDR3 region: CSASPSGARIGRADTQYL. In DNA, the CDR3 is TGCAGTGCTAGTCCCTCGGGGGCCCGAATTGGCCGCGCAGATACGCAGTATCTT. This rearrangement joins TRBV20-1 to TRBJ2-3; D is possibly TRBD1 or TRBD2 (6 bases each). V was shortened by 3 bases and J by 4 bases, with 26 bases between the two germline ends. CDR1 and CDR2 (germline): DFQATT, SNEGSKA (reference sequence). The CDR3 covers 18 residues.